This T cell receptor beta chain appears in the sequencing data of a study of shared clonotypes between healthy human individuals. Broader study findings: Estimated richness was generally greater in naive than memory subsets. Approximately 4.9% of naive CD4 clonotypes were shared across a handful of donors.

None of the donors, who were healthy HIV-negative adults, had recently had acute infections or vaccinations. This CDR3 comprises 15 residues. Germline V gene lookup returns CDR1 LNHDA and CDR2 SQIVND (reference sequence). V trimming: 5 bases; J trimming: 2 bases; junction bases outside the gene matches: 3. Details on this clone: The antigen is undetermined.

The method was immunoSEQ multiplex PCR; TCRdb's version includes in-frame clones alone and lacks a portion of them. The table lists 2 million or so clones, over 85% of them singletons. Sequencing input: naive CD4+ T cells sorted from blood. The subset denotes: CD45RA+ positively selected. This clonotype was sampled from a young man in good health. The V and J genes are TRBV19 and TRBJ2-1; 10 positions agree with TRBD1. CDR3 DNA: TGTGCCAGTAGTGACGACAGGGGGCCCTACAATGAGCAGTTCTTC. This gives the protein CASSDDRGPYNEQFF.